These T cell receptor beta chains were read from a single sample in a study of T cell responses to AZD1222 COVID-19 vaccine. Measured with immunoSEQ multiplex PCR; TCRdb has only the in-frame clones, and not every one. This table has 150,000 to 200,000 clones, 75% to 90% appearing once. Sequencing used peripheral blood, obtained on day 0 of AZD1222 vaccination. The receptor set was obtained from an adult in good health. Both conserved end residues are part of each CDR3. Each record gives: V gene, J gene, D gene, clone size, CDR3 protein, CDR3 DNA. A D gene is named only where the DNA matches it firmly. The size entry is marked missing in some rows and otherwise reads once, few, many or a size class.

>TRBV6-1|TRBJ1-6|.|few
CASSDRDRPGNYNSPLHF
TGTGCCAGCAGTGACAGGGACCGACCGGGGAACTATAATTCACCCCTCCACTTT
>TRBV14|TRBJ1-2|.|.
CASSPSWSYGYTF
TGTGCCAGCAGCCCCTCCTGGAGCTATGGCTACACCTTC
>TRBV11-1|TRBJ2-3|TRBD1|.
CASSLQGAASTDTQYF
TGTGCCAGCAGCTTACAGGGGGCCGCTAGCACAGATACGCAGTATTTT
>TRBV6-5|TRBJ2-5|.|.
CASSDSSVETQYF
TGTGCCAGCAGTGACTCTAGCGTGGAGACCCAGTACTTC
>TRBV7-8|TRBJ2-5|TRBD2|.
CASSLGLAGVYETQYF
TGTGCCAGCAGCCTTGGACTAGCGGGGGTTTACGAGACCCAGTACTTC
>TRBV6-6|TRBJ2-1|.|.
CASSPTGTVRNLQFF
TGTGCCAGCAGTCCAACAGGTACCGTCCGCAATTTGCAGTTCTTC
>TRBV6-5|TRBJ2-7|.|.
CASSYSGAEGYEQYF
TGTGCCAGCAGTTACTCGGGGGCGGAGGGCTACGAGCAGTACTTC
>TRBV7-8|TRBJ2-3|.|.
CASSLSSRGTDTQYF
TGTGCCAGCAGCTTATCTTCTCGCGGCACAGATACGCAGTATTTT
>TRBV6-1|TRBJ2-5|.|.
CASSEGGAYQETQYF
TGTGCCAGCAGTGAAGGGGGGGCCTACCAAGAGACCCAGTACTTC
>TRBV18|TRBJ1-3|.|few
CASSLRAADSGNTIYF
TGTGCCAGCTCATTAAGGGCAGCAGACTCTGGAAACACCATATATTTT
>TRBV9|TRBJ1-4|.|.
CASSVGQGPSNEKLFF
TGTGCCAGCAGCGTGGGGCAGGGGCCATCTAATGAAAAACTGTTTTTT
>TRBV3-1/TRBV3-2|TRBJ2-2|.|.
CASSSLYTGELFF
TGTGCCAGCAGCTCCTTATACACCGGGGAGCTGTTTTTT
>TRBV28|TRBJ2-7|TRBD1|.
CASSFTGTGGAEQYF
TGTGCCAGCAGTTTTACCGGGACAGGGGGCGCCGAGCAGTACTTC
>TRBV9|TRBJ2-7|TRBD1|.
CASSDGTGRFEQYF
TGTGCCAGCAGCGACGGGACAGGGCGCTTCGAGCAGTACTTC
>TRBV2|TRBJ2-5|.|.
CASSLSEETQYF
TGTGCCAGCAGTCTTTCAGAAGAGACCCAGTACTTC
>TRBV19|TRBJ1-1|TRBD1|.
CASRSGTGVSEAFF
TGTGCCAGTAGATCCGGGACAGGGGTTTCTGAAGCTTTCTTT
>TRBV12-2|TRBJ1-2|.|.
CASRLEFWCYYGYTF
TGTGCAAGTCGCTTAGAATTTTGGTGCTACTATGGCTACACCTTC
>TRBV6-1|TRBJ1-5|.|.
CASSDRANQPQHF
TGTGCCAGCAGTGATAGGGCGAATCAGCCCCAGCATTTT
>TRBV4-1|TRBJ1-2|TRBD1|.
CASSQAAGTGYGYTF
TGCGCCAGCAGCCAAGCGGCGGGGACAGGCTATGGCTACACCTTC
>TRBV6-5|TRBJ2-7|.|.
CASSRQQGRSYEQYF
TGTGCCAGCAGCCGCCAACAGGGGAGGTCCTACGAGCAGTACTTC
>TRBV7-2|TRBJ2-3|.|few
CASSGVGVADTQYF
TGTGCCAGCAGTGGCGTGGGAGTCGCAGATACGCAGTATTTT
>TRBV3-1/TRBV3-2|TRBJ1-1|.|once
CASSQRQVEAFF
TGTGCCAGCAGCCAGCGGCAAGTTGAAGCTTTCTTT
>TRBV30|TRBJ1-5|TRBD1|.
CAWSQTGFWQPQHF
TGTGCCTGGAGTCAGACAGGGTTTTGGCAGCCCCAGCATTTT
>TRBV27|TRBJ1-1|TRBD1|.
CASSLGGTGVDAFF
TGTGCCAGCAGTTTAGGGGGGACAGGGGTCGATGCTTTCTTT
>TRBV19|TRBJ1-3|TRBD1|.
CASSRDRVIAGNTIYF
TGTGCCAGTAGCCGGGACAGGGTAATCGCTGGAAACACCATATATTTT
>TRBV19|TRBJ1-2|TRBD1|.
CASRQGSKNYGYTF
TGTGCCAGCAGACAGGGATCAAAGAACTATGGCTACACCTTC
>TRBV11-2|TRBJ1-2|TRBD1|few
CASSSGQGVVYTF
TGTGCCAGCAGCTCGGGGCAGGGGGTCGTCTACACCTTC
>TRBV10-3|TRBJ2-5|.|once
CAISAGRTASQETQYF
TGTGCCATCAGTGCGGGGAGGACGGCTTCTCAAGAGACCCAGTACTTC
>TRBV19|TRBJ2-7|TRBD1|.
CASRDRAHSYEQYF
TGTGCCAGTAGGGACAGGGCCCACTCCTACGAGCAGTACTTC
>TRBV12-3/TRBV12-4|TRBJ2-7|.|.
CASTLGYEQYF
TGTGCCAGCACCTTGGGCTACGAGCAGTACTTC
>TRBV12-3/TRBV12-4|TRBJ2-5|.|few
CASSLSDQETQYF
TGTGCCAGCAGTTTATCCGACCAAGAGACCCAGTACTTC
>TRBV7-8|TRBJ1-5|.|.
CASSLLGGEGQPQHF
TGTGCCAGCAGCTTACTTGGGGGCGAAGGTCAGCCCCAGCATTTT
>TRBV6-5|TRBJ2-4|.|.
CASGPGFQYF
TGTGCCAGCGGTCCGGGCTTTCAGTACTTC
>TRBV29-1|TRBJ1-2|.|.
CSVGGDGYTF
TGCAGCGTTGGTGGGGACGGCTACACCTTC
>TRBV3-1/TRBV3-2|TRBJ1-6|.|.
CASSRIRGSYNSPLHF
TGTGCCAGCAGCCGCATTCGTGGCTCCTATAATTCACCCCTCCACTTT
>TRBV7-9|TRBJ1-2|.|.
CASSPVGGAPHYGYTF
TGTGCCAGCAGCCCGGTGGGGGGGGCTCCCCACTATGGCTACACCTTC
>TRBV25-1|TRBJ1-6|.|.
CASSETYQGVSSPLHF
TGTGCCAGCAGTGAAACATACCAGGGAGTGAGTTCACCCCTCCACTTT
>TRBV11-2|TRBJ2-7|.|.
CASSLGSYEQYF
TGTGCCAGCAGCTTAGGTTCCTACGAGCAGTACTTC
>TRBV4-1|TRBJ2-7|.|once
CASSRTEPGRGPSSYEQYF
TGCGCCAGCAGCCGAACAGAGCCGGGTCGAGGACCAAGCTCCTACGAGCAGTACTTC
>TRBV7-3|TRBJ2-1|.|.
CASSPQRTSYNEQFF
TGTGCCAGCAGCCCCCAGAGGACTTCCTACAATGAGCAGTTCTTC
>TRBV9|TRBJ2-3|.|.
CASSQDNTDTQYF
TGTGCCAGCAGCCAGGACAACACAGATACGCAGTATTTT
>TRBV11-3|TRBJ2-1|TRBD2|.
CASSFSLGGSYNEQFF
TGTGCCAGCAGCTTTTCCTTGGGGGGGTCCTACAATGAGCAGTTCTTC
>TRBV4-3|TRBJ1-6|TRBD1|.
CASSPGQGSYNSPLHF
TGCGCCAGCAGCCCGGGACAGGGGTCTTATAATTCACCCCTCCACTTT
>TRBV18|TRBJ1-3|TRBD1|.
CASSPMTGGAGNTIYF
TGTGCCAGCTCACCAATGACAGGGGGCGCTGGAAACACCATATATTTT
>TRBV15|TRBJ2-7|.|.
CATSRVTGTFTYEQYF
TGTGCCACCAGCAGGGTAACCGGGACTTTCACCTACGAGCAGTACTTC
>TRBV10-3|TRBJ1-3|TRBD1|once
CAISETGTGEGNTIYF
TGTGCCATCAGTGAAACCGGGACAGGGGAAGGAAACACCATATATTTT
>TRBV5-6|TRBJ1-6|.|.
CASSLGARDSPLHF
TGTGCCAGCAGCTTGGGAGCTCGGGATTCACCCCTCCACTTT
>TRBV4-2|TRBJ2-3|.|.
CASSQDRSTDTQYF
TGTGCCAGCAGCCAAGATCGTAGCACAGATACGCAGTATTTT
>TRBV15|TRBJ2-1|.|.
CATSRDGQYNEQFF
TGTGCCACCAGCAGAGATGGGCAGTACAATGAGCAGTTCTTC
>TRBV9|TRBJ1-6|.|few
CASSGGINSPLHF
TGTGCCAGCAGCGGGGGAATAAATTCACCCCTCCACTTT
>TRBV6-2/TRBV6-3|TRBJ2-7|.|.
CASSRDLRPYEQYF
TGTGCCAGCAGTCGGGACCTTCGCCCTTACGAGCAGTACTTC
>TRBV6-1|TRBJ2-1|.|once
CASSESGREQFF
TGTGCCAGCAGTGAATCGGGCAGAGAGCAGTTCTTC
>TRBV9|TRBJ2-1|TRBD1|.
CASSNSGTAYNEQFF
TGTGCCAGCAGCAACTCCGGGACAGCCTACAATGAGCAGTTCTTC